A selection of T cell receptor beta chains follows, all from one sample in a study of T cell responses to AZD1222 COVID-19 vaccine. Repertoires were generated with immunoSEQ multiplex PCR, while TCRdb's copy carries only in-frame clones and drops some. The profile shows roughly 35,000 clones, approximately 84% of them singletons. The starting material was peripheral blood, obtained 28 days after the second AZD1222 dose. The source of these receptors is an adult who received the AZD1222 COVID-19 vaccine. Each CDR3 is given with its conserved first and last residue. The order of the fields is clone size, J gene, V gene, D gene, CDR3 protein, CDR3 DNA. The D gene is left open where the match is weak. The size of a clone is reported for some rows only, either as once, few or many, or as a class for expanded clones.

clone_size: NA; j_call: TRBJ2-7; v_call: TRBV28; d_call: NA; cdr3_aa: CASSLPGFEQYF; cdr3_nt: TGTGCCAGCAGTTTACCTGGTTTCGAGCAGTACTTC
clone_size: NA; j_call: TRBJ2-7; v_call: TRBV2; d_call: NA; cdr3_aa: CASKRDSNYEQYF; cdr3_nt: TGTGCCAGCAAACGGGACTCAAACTACGAGCAGTACTTC
clone_size: once; j_call: TRBJ2-2; v_call: TRBV2; d_call: NA; cdr3_aa: CASSELTGGGGELFF; cdr3_nt: TGTGCCAGCAGTGAACTTACTGGGGGCGGCGGGGAGCTGTTTTTT
clone_size: NA; j_call: TRBJ2-2; v_call: TRBV6-6; d_call: NA; cdr3_aa: CASSYRTPNTGELFF; cdr3_nt: TGTGCCAGCAGTTACAGGACTCCGAACACCGGGGAGCTGTTTTTT
clone_size: NA; j_call: TRBJ1-5; v_call: TRBV27; d_call: NA; cdr3_aa: CASSFTQGAGQPQHF; cdr3_nt: TGTGCCAGCAGTTTCACCCAGGGTGCGGGACAGCCCCAGCATTTT
clone_size: NA; j_call: TRBJ1-5; v_call: TRBV28; d_call: NA; cdr3_aa: CASSRDDRSNQPQHF; cdr3_nt: TGTGCCAGCAGTCGCGATGACAGAAGCAATCAGCCCCAGCATTTT
clone_size: NA; j_call: TRBJ2-3; v_call: TRBV6-5; d_call: NA; cdr3_aa: CASSDGGRTDTQYF; cdr3_nt: TGTGCCAGCAGCGATGGGGGGCGGACAGATACGCAGTATTTT
clone_size: NA; j_call: TRBJ2-1; v_call: TRBV24-1; d_call: TRBD1; cdr3_aa: CATSDSQTGLKYNEQFF; cdr3_nt: TGTGCCACCAGTGATTCCCAGACAGGGCTTAAGTACAATGAGCAGTTCTTC
clone_size: NA; j_call: TRBJ1-1; v_call: TRBV19; d_call: NA; cdr3_aa: CASSLNTRTEAFF; cdr3_nt: TGTGCCAGTAGTTTAAACACTCGCACTGAAGCTTTCTTT
clone_size: NA; j_call: TRBJ2-7; v_call: TRBV25-1; d_call: TRBD2; cdr3_aa: CASSDLAGGSYEQYF; cdr3_nt: TGTGCCAGCAGTGACCTAGCGGGGGGTTCCTACGAGCAGTACTTC
clone_size: NA; j_call: TRBJ1-1; v_call: TRBV19; d_call: TRBD1; cdr3_aa: CASLSTGAWTEAFF; cdr3_nt: TGTGCCAGTCTATCCACAGGGGCCTGGACTGAAGCTTTCTTT
clone_size: NA; j_call: TRBJ1-1; v_call: TRBV12-3/TRBV12-4; d_call: NA; cdr3_aa: CASSLGDTEAFF; cdr3_nt: TGTGCCAGCAGTTTGGGGGACACTGAAGCTTTCTTT
clone_size: NA; j_call: TRBJ2-3; v_call: TRBV28; d_call: TRBD2; cdr3_aa: CASRSPGSGGADTQYF; cdr3_nt: TGTGCCAGCAGGAGCCCTGGGTCGGGAGGGGCAGATACGCAGTATTTT
clone_size: NA; j_call: TRBJ2-7; v_call: TRBV19; d_call: TRBD2; cdr3_aa: CASSMVGGNRGEQYF; cdr3_nt: TGTGCCAGTAGTATGGTCGGGGGGAATAGAGGAGAGCAGTACTTC
clone_size: NA; j_call: TRBJ2-1; v_call: TRBV7-9; d_call: TRBD1; cdr3_aa: CASSRDRGLDEQFF; cdr3_nt: TGTGCCAGCAGCCGGGACAGGGGGCTGGATGAGCAGTTCTTC
clone_size: NA; j_call: TRBJ1-6; v_call: TRBV12-3/TRBV12-4; d_call: NA; cdr3_aa: CASSNRGGSPLHF; cdr3_nt: TGTGCCAGCAGTAATCGGGGGGGCTCACCCCTCCACTTT
clone_size: NA; j_call: TRBJ1-1; v_call: TRBV19; d_call: NA; cdr3_aa: CASRQPGGNTEAFF; cdr3_nt: TGTGCCAGTAGACAGCCGGGGGGCAACACTGAAGCTTTCTTT
clone_size: NA; j_call: TRBJ2-7; v_call: TRBV15; d_call: NA; cdr3_aa: CATSRGRSYEQYF; cdr3_nt: TGTGCCACCAGCAGAGGACGGTCCTACGAGCAGTACTTC
clone_size: NA; j_call: TRBJ1-1; v_call: TRBV10-2; d_call: TRBD1; cdr3_aa: CASSEGQGLNTEAFF; cdr3_nt: TGCGCCAGCAGTGAGGGACAGGGGCTGAACACTGAAGCTTTCTTT
clone_size: NA; j_call: TRBJ2-7; v_call: TRBV3-1/TRBV3-2; d_call: NA; cdr3_aa: CASSPSLAANYEQYF; cdr3_nt: TGTGCCAGCAGCCCATCTTTAGCGGCGAACTACGAGCAGTACTTC
clone_size: NA; j_call: TRBJ2-1; v_call: TRBV7-2; d_call: TRBD2; cdr3_aa: CASSFPMAGGENEQFF; cdr3_nt: TGTGCCAGCAGCTTCCCGATGGCGGGGGGGGAGAATGAGCAGTTCTTC
clone_size: NA; j_call: TRBJ2-2; v_call: TRBV18; d_call: NA; cdr3_aa: CASSKETGELFF; cdr3_nt: TGTGCCAGCTCAAAGGAAACCGGGGAGCTGTTTTTT